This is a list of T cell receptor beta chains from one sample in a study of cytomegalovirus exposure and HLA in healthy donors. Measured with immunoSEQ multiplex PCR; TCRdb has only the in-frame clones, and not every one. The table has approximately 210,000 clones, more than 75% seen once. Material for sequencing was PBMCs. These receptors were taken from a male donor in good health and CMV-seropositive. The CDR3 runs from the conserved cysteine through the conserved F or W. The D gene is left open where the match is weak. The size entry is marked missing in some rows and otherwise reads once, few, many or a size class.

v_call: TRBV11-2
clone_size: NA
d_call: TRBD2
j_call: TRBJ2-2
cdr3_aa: CASSPTSGRANTGELFF
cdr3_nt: TGTGCCAGCAGCCCGACTAGCGGGAGGGCGAACACCGGGGAGCTGTTTTTT

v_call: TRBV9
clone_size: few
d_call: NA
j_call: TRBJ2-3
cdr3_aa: CASSVAGVSSDTQYF
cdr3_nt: TGTGCCAGCAGCGTAGCGGGAGTGTCTTCAGATACGCAGTATTTT

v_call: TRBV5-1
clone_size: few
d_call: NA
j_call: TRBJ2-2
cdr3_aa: CASSLGGSPNTGELFF
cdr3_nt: TGCGCCAGCAGCTTGGGCGGCAGCCCGAACACCGGGGAGCTGTTTTTT

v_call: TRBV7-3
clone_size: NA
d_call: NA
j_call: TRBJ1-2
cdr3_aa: CASSPGDGYTF
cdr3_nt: TGTGCCAGCAGCCCGGGGGACGGCTACACCTTC

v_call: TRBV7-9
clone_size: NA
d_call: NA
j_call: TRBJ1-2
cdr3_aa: CASSLSGHRVGYTF
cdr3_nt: TGTGCCAGCAGCTTATCGGGGCACAGGGTCGGCTACACCTTC

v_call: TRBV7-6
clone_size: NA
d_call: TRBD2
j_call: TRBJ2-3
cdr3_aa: CASSPLAGRYTDTQYF
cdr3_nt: TGTGCCAGCAGCCCCCTAGCGGGAAGGTACACAGATACGCAGTATTTT

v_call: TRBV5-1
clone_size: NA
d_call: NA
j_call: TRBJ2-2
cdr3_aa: CASSPIQGTGELFF
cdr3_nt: TGCGCCAGCAGCCCGATACAGGGAACCGGGGAGCTGTTTTTT

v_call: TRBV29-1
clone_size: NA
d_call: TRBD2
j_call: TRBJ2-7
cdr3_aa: CSVPPPGLAGDEQYF
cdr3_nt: TGCAGCGTTCCCCCTCCGGGACTAGCGGGAGACGAGCAGTACTTC

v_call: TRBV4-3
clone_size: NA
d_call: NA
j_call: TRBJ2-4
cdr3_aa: CASSPRVADIQYF
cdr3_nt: TGCGCCAGCAGCCCAAGAGTGGCGGACATTCAGTACTTC

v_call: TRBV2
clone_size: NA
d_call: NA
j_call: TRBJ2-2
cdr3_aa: CASSRENTGELFF
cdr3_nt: TGTGCCAGCAGTCGGGAGAACACCGGGGAGCTGTTTTTT

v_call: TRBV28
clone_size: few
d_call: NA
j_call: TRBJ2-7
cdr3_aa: CASSLYTATTYEQYF
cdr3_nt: TGTGCCAGCAGTTTATACACAGCAACAACCTACGAGCAGTACTTC

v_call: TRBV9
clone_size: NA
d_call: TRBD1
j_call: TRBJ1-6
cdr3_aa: CASSVQGAALHF
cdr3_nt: TGTGCCAGCAGCGTACAGGGGGCAGCCCTCCACTTT

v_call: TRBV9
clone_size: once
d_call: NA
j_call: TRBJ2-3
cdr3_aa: CASSVESTVSTDTQYF
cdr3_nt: TGTGCCAGCAGCGTTGAATCCACAGTGAGCACAGATACGCAGTATTTT